This T cell receptor beta chain was identified during a study of T-cell reconstitution after alpha-beta-depleted transplantation in children. Trimming left V 2 bases short and J 0 bases short, with 7 bases between. The CDR3 covers 15 residues. General study points: After transplant, at about two months, alpha-beta T cells were reportedly derived from several hundred expanded graft clones. A year had passed since transplant, and T-cell counts and diversity by then came mostly from newly produced T cells.

Unique molecular identifiers were incorporated when the TCRbeta library was constructed. One entry per CDR3 protein results from TCRdb running MiXCR on the PCR reads. The sample carries around 800,000 distinct CDR3 sequences, 15% to 20% recorded once. This clonotype was seen at least ten times. Its cognate antigen is unknown. The receptor's source is a male patient younger than 18 who had a stem cell transplant for acute lymphoblastic leukemia, so the T cells may come from the graft donor. The source was PBMCs, mostly from graft donor cells, collected 360 days after TCRalphabeta/CD19-depleted stem cell transplant. This chain connects TRBV12-3 or TRBV12-4 to TRBJ2-2, with D possibly TRBD1 on 5 matching bases. In DNA, the CDR3 is TGTGCCAGCAGTTTAAACAGGCCGAACACCGGGGAGCTGTTTTTT. This sequence encodes CASSLNRPNTGELFF.